The 15 T cell receptor beta chains given below trace back to one sample, sequenced in a study of blood T cell repertoires in COVID-19. Profiling relied on immunoSEQ multiplex PCR, and the TCRdb table lists in-frame clones only, not all of them. The repertoire holds 50,000 to 65,000 clones, with around 85% as singletons. What was sequenced was peripheral blood. Receptor source: a man aged 35 to 55 with active COVID-19.

This chain connects TRBV7-9 to TRBJ1-2; D gene uncertain. This CDR3 region has 12 residues. V lost 5 bases to trimming and J lost 1 base, with 5 bases between them. Germline V gives CDR1 SEHNR, CDR2 FQNEAQ (reference sequence). CDR3 bases: TGTGCCAGCAGCCAAAATAACTATGGCTACACCTTC. This sequence encodes CASSQNNYGYTF.

The rearrangement links TRBV28 to TRBJ1-5; the match to TRBD1 covers 7 bases. CDR3 size: 16 residues. Losses at the gene ends were 6 bases for V and 0 bases for J; bases not matched to a gene: 8. Germline CDR1 MDHEN, CDR2 SYDVKM. The CDR3 loop reads CASRTGSKGSNQPQHF. DNA for the CDR3: TGTGCCAGCAGGACAGGGTCAAAAGGTAGCAATCAGCCCCAGCATTTT.

This clone was seen more than once but under ten times. The chain links TRBV24-1 to TRBJ2-1, with D unresolved. This CDR3 spans 13 amino acids. The ends were cut back, 1 base at V and 10 bases at J, with 10 bases in the middle. Per the germline V gene, CDR1 is KGHDR and CDR2 is SFDVKD. DNA for the CDR3: TGTGCCACCAGTGATTTTAACGTACAAGAGCAGTTCTTC. Translation gives CATSDFNVQEQFF.

In this sample, this clone turned up a few times. The chain has TRBV6-1 and TRBJ2-7; weak D call: TRBD1 (6 bases). Trimming pared 3 bases from V and 3 bases from J, leaving 9 bases between. This CDR3 is 13 amino acids long. Per germline, CDR1 MNHNS and CDR2 SASEGT. CDR3 DNA: TGTGCCAGCAGTGATCAGGGGCTCTACGAGCAGTACTTC. This sequence encodes CASSDQGLYEQYF.

The genes are TRBV19 and TRBJ1-1; the D is unclear. CDR3 length: 13 residues. Germline assignment: CDR1 LNHDA and CDR2 SQIVND (reference sequence). Trimming took off 3 bases at V and 4 bases at J, with 9 bases between the two ends. The CDR3 region is CASSIFEATEAFF. In DNA form, the CDR3 reads TGTGCCAGTAGTATTTTCGAGGCCACTGAAGCTTTCTTT.

The rearrangement uses TRBV6-5 and TRBJ1-4, with D maybe TRBD1 (6 bases). The CDR3 is 15 residues long. The germline V gene has CDR1 MNHEY and CDR2 SVGAGI. Trimming left V 6 bases short and J 2 bases short, with 13 bases between. The CDR3 spells CASRPRTATNEKLFF. As DNA, the CDR3 is TGTGCCAGCAGACCCCGGACAGCCACTAATGAAAAACTGTTTTTT.

The chain carries TRBV12-5 and TRBJ1-5, with 8 bases aligning to TRBD1. V lost 0 bases, J lost 6 bases, and 10 bases stayed unmatched. CDR1 and CDR2 (germline): LGHNT, FRNRAP. CDR3 size: 17 residues. The CDR3 DNA reads as TGTGCTAGTGGTTTGGTACGATCAGGGGGCGAGGGTCAGCCCCAGCATTTT. Translated: CASGLVRSGGEGQPQHF.

The rearrangement links TRBV6-6 to TRBJ1-2, with a possible D match to TRBD1 (5 bases). Germline CDR1 reads MNHNY; CDR2 reads SVGAGI (reference sequence). The CDR3 covers 14 residues. Deletions cut 10 bases from V and 4 bases from J, with 19 bases between. The CDR3 protein is CATHSFDSIYGYTF. CDR3 in DNA: TGTGCCACCCATTCATTCGACAGTATCTATGGCTACACCTTC.

The chain joins TRBV6-1 to TRBJ2-6; no clear D gene. The germline V and J ends were trimmed by 2 bases and 4 bases, with 12 bases remaining between them. This CDR3 is built from 16 residues. The germline V gene encodes CDR1 MNHNS and CDR2 SASEGT. The CDR3 loop reads CASSENFNIGANVLTF. CDR3 sequence (DNA): TGTGCCAGCAGTGAAAATTTTAATATAGGGGCCAACGTCCTGACTTTC.

The rearrangement uses TRBV2 and TRBJ2-7, with a weak D call TRBD1 (6 bases). Germline CDR1 is SNHLY and CDR2 is FYNNEI. The V end lost 11 bases, the J end lost 3 bases, and 14 bases lay between the germline ends. The CDR3 covers 12 residues. Here the CDR3 reads CAGRTVGYEQYF. The CDR3 DNA sequence: TGTGCCGGCCGGACAGTCGGCTACGAGCAGTACTTC. The variable domain in full, completed from reference TRBV2 and TRBJ2-7, reads EPEVTQTPSHQVTQMGQEVILRCVPISNHLYFYWYRQILGQKVEFLVSFYNNEISEKSEIFDDQFSVERPDGSNFTLKIRSTKLEDSAMYFCAGRTVGYEQYFGPGTRLTVT.

The CDR3, as DNA: TGTGCCACCAGTGATTTGGGGGGAGGCACCGGGGAGCTGTTTTTT. Its translation is CATSDLGGGTGELFF. The chain carries TRBV24-1 and TRBJ2-2; TRBD2 might be the D (6 bases). The length of the CDR3 is 15 residues. Trimming pared 0 bases from V and 4 bases from J, leaving 8 bases between. Germline CDR1 is KGHDR and CDR2 is SFDVKD.

The chain employs TRBV19 and TRBJ1-5, with 7 bases lining up with TRBD1. The CDR3 covers 14 residues. Germline assignment: CDR1 LNHDA and CDR2 SQIVND (reference sequence). The V and J ends lost 4 bases and 5 bases, in that order; junction bases with no gene match: 5. The chain's CDR3 is CASSTHRGYQPQHF. The CDR3 DNA is TGTGCCAGTAGTACCCACAGGGGATATCAGCCCCAGCATTTT.

The genes are TRBV27 and TRBJ2-5, with 9 bases fitting TRBD2. CDR1 is MNHEY, CDR2 SMNVEV, per germline (reference sequence). J was trimmed by 4 bases and V by 1 base; bases with no gene match: 7. The CDR3 runs 16 residues. This CDR3 is CASSLYSGRLGETQYF. In nucleotides, the CDR3 is TGTGCCAGCAGTTTATACAGCGGGAGGTTGGGAGAGACCCAGTACTTC.

The chain combines TRBV19 with TRBJ2-7; D uncertain. The CDR3 length is 12 residues. CDR1 LNHDA and CDR2 SQIVND come from the germline V gene (reference sequence). V lost 5 bases, J lost 4 bases, and 9 bases lay in between. This CDR3 is CASSGERYEQYF. In DNA form, the CDR3 reads TGTGCCAGTAGTGGAGAGAGGTACGAGCAGTACTTC. The complete variable domain, with remaining parts taken from reference TRBV19 and TRBJ2-7, reads DGGITQSPKYLFRKEGQNVTLSCEQNLNHDAMYWYRQDPGQGLRLIYYSQIVNDFQKGDIAEGYSVSREKKESFPLTVTSAQKNPTAFYLCASSGERYEQYFGPGTRLTVT.

The V gene is TRBV6-6, the J gene TRBJ1-2; D possibly corresponds to TRBD1 (5 bases). The V end was cut by 0 bases, the J end by 7 bases, with 12 bases between. The CDR3 covers 14 residues. Per germline, CDR1 MNHNY and CDR2 SVGAGI (reference sequence). The CDR3 DNA sequence: TGTGCCAGCAGTTACTCAGACAGCTTCGCTGGCTACACCTTC. Its protein is CASSYSDSFAGYTF.